The entry below gives a single TCR beta chain sequence along with its context. The same CDR3 also results from other DNA sequences found in this sample. This specimen belongs to a study of blood T cell repertoires in COVID-19. Only in-frame clones appear in the TCRdb table, and some are missing; sequencing was by immunoSEQ multiplex PCR. The table has more than 300,000 clones, around 87% seen once. Germline V gives CDR1 KGHSH, CDR2 LQKENI. This CDR3 region has 15 residues. V trimming: 6 bases; J trimming: 6 bases; junction bases outside the gene matches: 6. J is TRBJ2-1 and V is TRBV18; 12 positions match TRBD2. The clonotype originates from a woman in her twenties or thirties with COVID-19, enrolled during active disease. Sequenced input: peripheral blood. The DNA for the CDR3 is TGTGCCAGCTCGCCGGGACTAGCGGGTGGCAATGAGCAGTTCTTC. Its protein is CASSPGLAGGNEQFF.